Here is one T cell receptor beta chain with its context. The target of this receptor is not known. It has no much larger one-base neighbor in the sample; base qualities were not kept. The entry originates in a study of blood T cell repertoires in COVID-19 (dated by TCRdb to about 2020). About the full investigation: Collaborator samples came from the United States, Italy and Spain and covered acute and convalescent phases of COVID-19. The material from the prospective study consisted of cDNA or gDNA derived from T cells, B-cell-depleted T cells, or PBMCs. Deeply sampled blood TCRbeta repertoires from subjects exposed to, actively infected with, or recovered from COVID-19 were included in the dataset. A freely available public database, intended as a resource for researchers studying the immune response to SARS-CoV-2, is where the repertoires were released. Samples came from the ongoing ImmuneRACE study (first 160 participants) plus 1,254 subjects from 6 global collaborators. Sample metadata almost always included a de-identified subject ID, COVID-19 status, age in years and sex. HLA class I and class II types, where available, came from metadata supplied by the sample provider rather than from assay-based typing. The full study reports these points: Clinical and demographic metadata were provided uncurated, with the amount varying by source and participant.

TCRbeta CDR3 regions were amplified from genomic DNA using the immunoSEQ Assay, a bias-controlled multiplex PCR. Processing in the source paper ran as follows. The number of nucleated cells in each sample was estimated from the amplification of reference gene primers within the assay. To quantify the absolute abundance of each unique TCRbeta CDR3 rearrangement, sequence reads were collapsed and filtered. For each sample, productive Simpson clonality was calculated as the square root of Simpson's diversity index over productive rearrangements. TCRdb retrieved this table from immuneACCESS and kept in-frame rearrangements only. Not all clones are present; in checked studies, unresolved V genes account for under half, and no reason is known for the remainder. The DNA was the basis for D and trimming; V, J and clone size are from that table. A total of tens of thousands of clones appear in this sample, over 80% of them only once. The ten biggest clones cover 11% of the sample.

Collaborating institutions collected whole blood in K2EDTA tubes following their own protocols. For TCRbeta analysis, collaborators shipped samples in one of three forms: frozen whole blood, isolated PBMCs, or DNA extracted from either of those sample types. The germline V gene specifies SQVTM as CDR1 and ANQGSEA as CDR2. V is cut by 7 bases and J by 0 bases, and the space between the germline ends is 10 bases. The CDR3 goes from the cysteine to the phenylalanine over 12 residues. Only the CDR3 DNA stays, 36 bases, in frame from base 1. This receptor chain uses TRBV29-1 and TRBJ2-7, and possibly TRBD1, on 5 matching bases. Sequenced input: peripheral blood. The sequence derives from a human donor in a cohort sampled during active COVID-19. The DNA reads as follows: TGCAGCGGATGGACACCCTCCTACGAGCAGTACTTC. It specifies CSGWTPSYEQYF.